This is a list of T cell receptor beta chains from one sample in a study of blood T cells in healthy people across ages. TCRdb itself ran the 5' RACE reads through MiXCR, one entry per CDR3 protein. The sample has more than 500,000 distinct CDR3 sequences; over 25% are singletons. These records were also assigned to another study, of T cells of mothers and their children.

The source material was blood. The receptors were gathered from a boy aged 2 to 9 in good health. CDR3s include the opening cysteine and the closing phenylalanine or tryptophan. Not every row has a clone size; where given, it reads once, few, many or a size class.

v_call	j_call	clone_size	cdr3_aa
TRBV10-3	TRBJ2-5	few	CAISESWLEETQYF
TRBV6-2/TRBV6-3	TRBJ2-7	NA	CASRLPSGVSYEQYF
TRBV6-6	TRBJ2-6	few	CASSERDRGHSGANVLTF
TRBV11-3	NA	NA	CASSFDLNEQFF
TRBV29-1	TRBJ2-5	few	CSAKRNVGAETQYF
TRBV19	TRBJ1-5	NA	CASTLTGGSADQPQHF
TRBV30	TRBJ2-7	NA	CAWGDVSYEQYF
TRBV7-2	TRBJ2-7	NA	CASSFLAGGLLSYEQYF
TRBV6-6	TRBJ2-5	few	CASTVDRVGWETQYF
TRBV12-3/TRBV12-4	TRBJ2-4	NA	CASSLEVVAIQYF
TRBV12-3/TRBV12-4	TRBJ2-5	NA	CASNNQRRGGETQYF
TRBV14	TRBJ2-5	NA	CASSQARGSRETQYF
TRBV7-9	TRBJ2-3	NA	CASSPTTGVLDTQYF
TRBV27	TRBJ2-4	NA	CASSNRLAKNVQYF
TRBV10-3	TRBJ2-5	few	CAIMAGPQETQYF
TRBV27	TRBJ2-4	NA	CASSGGLLLAKNIQYF
TRBV30	TRBJ1-1	few	CAWSLNWDRRAFF
TRBV7-9	TRBJ2-5	few	CASSGGGRVQETQYF
TRBV4-3	NA	NA	CASSQDYLLSYEQYF
TRBV6-6	TRBJ2-1	few	CASSYSSDLGRFF
TRBV5-5	TRBJ1-2	few	CASSLAGDCGYTF
TRBV7-2	TRBJ1-5	NA	CASSLAPGKGQPQHF
TRBV7-9	TRBJ2-7	NA	CASSPRDTALREQYF
TRBV2	NA	few	CASRFLSGEQFF
TRBV4-1	TRBJ2-1	few	CASRLAGGGNEQFF
TRBV20-1	TRBJ2-1	NA	CSARDVREGPYNEQFF
TRBV2	TRBJ2-1	once	CASNQRDNSYNEQFF
TRBV7-6	NA	few	CASSSPLADRETQYF
TRBV7-9	NA	NA	CASSPGIQQFF
TRBV5-5	TRBJ1-1	NA	CASSFTGPGRAFF
TRBV2	TRBJ1-6	few	CASRIGNSPLHF
TRBV7-9	TRBJ1-6	NA	CASSWDRAHNSPLHF
TRBV30	TRBJ2-3	NA	CAWTGNTDTQYF
TRBV6-6	TRBJ1-1	NA	CASSYGMEDTEAFF
TRBV21-1	TRBJ1-6	few	CASRRDSDNSPLHF
TRBV29-1	NA	NA	CSAEPLRDNEQFF
TRBV6-6	TRBJ2-7	NA	CASSDATKGQEKQYF
TRBV7-9	TRBJ2-5	NA	CASSLYTGGGETQYF
TRBV18	TRBJ1-5	NA	CASSRQGDRSQPQHF
TRBV28	TRBJ2-7	NA	CASSPTGGQGHYEQYF
TRBV25-1	TRBJ2-1	NA	CASSEEWYPNEQFF
TRBV10-3	TRBJ2-2	NA	CAISAFGELFF
TRBV29-1	TRBJ2-5	NA	CSAETDRQETQYF